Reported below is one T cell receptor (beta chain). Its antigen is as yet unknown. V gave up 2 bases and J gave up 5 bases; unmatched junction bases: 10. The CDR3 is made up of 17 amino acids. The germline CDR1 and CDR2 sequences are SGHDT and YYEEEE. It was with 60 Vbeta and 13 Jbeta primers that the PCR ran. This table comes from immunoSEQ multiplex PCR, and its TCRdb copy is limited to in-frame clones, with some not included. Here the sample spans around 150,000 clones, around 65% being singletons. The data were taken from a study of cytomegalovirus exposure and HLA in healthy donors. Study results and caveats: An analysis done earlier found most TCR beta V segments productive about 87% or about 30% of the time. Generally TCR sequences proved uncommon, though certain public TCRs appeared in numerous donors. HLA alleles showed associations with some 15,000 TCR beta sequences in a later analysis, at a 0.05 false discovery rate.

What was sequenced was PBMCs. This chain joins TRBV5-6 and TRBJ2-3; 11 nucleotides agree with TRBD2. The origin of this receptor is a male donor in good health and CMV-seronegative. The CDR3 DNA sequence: TGTGCCAGCAGCTTATCATCGCTAGCGGGGGGACTAGATACGCAGTATTTT. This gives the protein CASSLSSLAGGLDTQYF.